This T cell receptor beta chain was obtained from a study of cytomegalovirus exposure and HLA in healthy donors. Study summary: Genetic ancestry analysis placed over 65% of the 300 to 500 donors that were genotyped in the Caucasian-associated cluster.

For this clone: The antigen is not known.

With 60 Vbeta and 13 Jbeta primers, the PCR was carried out. TCRdb's table, derived via immunoSEQ multiplex PCR, lists solely in-frame clones and lacks some. The data hold approximately 140,000 clones, with roughly three quarters observed a single time. Regarding the study as a whole: Follow-up analysis later connected one missense variant in DCLRE1C with trimming of TCR beta V- and J-genes. Later on, an analysis found that several of the most significant clusters appeared to be linked to common viral pathogens, which included parvovirus B19. Altogether, 150 or so TCR beta chains were recorded as cytomegalovirus-associated.

Per the germline V gene, CDR1 is SGHKS and CDR2 is YYEKEE (reference sequence). CDR3 length: 15 residues. Trimming left V 0 bases short and J 1 base short, with 11 bases between. The J gene is TRBJ2-7, the V gene TRBV5-5, with unresolved D. The clonotype originates from a man between 18 and 35 years old in good health and CMV-seronegative. The sample taken for sequencing was PBMCs. CDR3 bases: TGTGCCAGCAGCTTGGTGCTAGGTGGATCCTACGAGCAGTACTTC. This sequence encodes CASSLVLGGSYEQYF.